A selection of T cell receptor beta chains follows, all from one sample in a study of blood T cell repertoires in COVID-19. Some clones are missing from TCRdb's copy, which holds only in-frame ones; the method was immunoSEQ multiplex PCR. The sample lists some 30,000 clones, around 88% occurring once. The specimen sequenced was peripheral blood. The receptors here all came from a woman aged 70-85 years with active COVID-19. CDR3s include the opening cysteine and the closing phenylalanine or tryptophan. Each record gives: clone size, D gene, V gene, J gene, CDR3 DNA, CDR3 protein. A D gene is named only where the DNA matches it firmly. Clone sizes are given selectively: once, few, many, or a class where the clone is expanded.

clone_size: -; d_call: -; v_call: TRBV2; j_call: TRBJ1-1; cdr3_nt: TGTGCCAGCAGTTTACAGGGCTTGGCGGGTACTGAAGCTTTCTTT; cdr3_aa: CASSLQGLAGTEAFF
clone_size: -; d_call: TRBD1; v_call: TRBV6-5; j_call: TRBJ2-1; cdr3_nt: TGTGCCAGCAGCAGAGACAGGGGGATGGGTGAGCAGTTCTTC; cdr3_aa: CASSRDRGMGEQFF
clone_size: -; d_call: -; v_call: TRBV11-2; j_call: TRBJ2-5; cdr3_nt: TGTGCCAGCGGTCGTTGGGGGGAGTACCAAGAGACCCAGTACTTC; cdr3_aa: CASGRWGEYQETQYF
clone_size: -; d_call: TRBD2; v_call: TRBV7-9; j_call: TRBJ2-1; cdr3_nt: TGTGCCAGCAGCCAACACAATAGCGGGCTCTACAATGAGCAGTTCTTC; cdr3_aa: CASSQHNSGLYNEQFF
clone_size: few; d_call: TRBD1; v_call: TRBV5-6; j_call: TRBJ1-1; cdr3_nt: TGTGCCAGCAGCTTAAGGACAGGGGGCTTGACTGAAGCTTTCTTT; cdr3_aa: CASSLRTGGLTEAFF
clone_size: -; d_call: TRBD2; v_call: TRBV11-3; j_call: TRBJ2-2; cdr3_nt: TGTGCCAGCAGCTTAGAGCGATGGGGACTAAAGACCACCGGGGAGCTGTTTTTT; cdr3_aa: CASSLERWGLKTTGELFF
clone_size: -; d_call: -; v_call: TRBV9; j_call: TRBJ1-1; cdr3_nt: TGTGCCAGCAGCGTGTCGCAGGGCGCTGAAGCTTTCTTT; cdr3_aa: CASSVSQGAEAFF
clone_size: few; d_call: -; v_call: TRBV6-5; j_call: TRBJ1-1; cdr3_nt: TGTGCCAGCAGTTACTCCCGGACGGGAGACACTGAAGCTTTCTTT; cdr3_aa: CASSYSRTGDTEAFF
clone_size: -; d_call: -; v_call: TRBV7-3; j_call: TRBJ2-2; cdr3_nt: TGTGCCAGCAGCTATTTCCCCTTAGTGGCCGGGGAGCTGTTTTTT; cdr3_aa: CASSYFPLVAGELFF
clone_size: -; d_call: TRBD2; v_call: TRBV5-1; j_call: TRBJ2-2; cdr3_nt: TGCGCCAGCAGCTTGGTGGCGGGGGTGAACACCGGGGAGCTGTTTTTT; cdr3_aa: CASSLVAGVNTGELFF
clone_size: -; d_call: TRBD1; v_call: TRBV5-1; j_call: TRBJ1-2; cdr3_nt: TGCGCCAGCAGCGGGGGGACAGACAACTACGGAGGCTACACCTTC; cdr3_aa: CASSGGTDNYGGYTF
clone_size: -; d_call: -; v_call: TRBV7-9; j_call: TRBJ1-1; cdr3_nt: TGTGCCAGCAGCCCAACAGGGTGGGCGGCTTTCTTT; cdr3_aa: CASSPTGWAAFF
clone_size: -; d_call: TRBD2; v_call: TRBV3-1/TRBV3-2; j_call: TRBJ2-1; cdr3_nt: TGTGCCAGCAGCCCTACAACGACTAGCGGAAACAATGAGCAGTTCTTC; cdr3_aa: CASSPTTTSGNNEQFF